These 25 T cell receptor beta chains came from one sample sequenced in a study of tumor-infiltrating lymphocytes in primary liver carcinoma. With a constant-region primer, TCR beta cDNA was made from approximately 510 ng of total RNA. Sequencing libraries for TCR beta derived from three nested multiplex PCR rounds that used slightly modified ARM-PCR. The first two PCR rounds used TRBV1-TRBV30 primers with a Cbeta primer, around 10 cycles each. TCRdb itself ran the multiplex PCR reads through MiXCR, one entry per CDR3 protein. The repertoire holds some 120,000 distinct CDR3 sequences, with 50% to 80% as singletons. Bulk tissue was left unsorted, and RNA and DNA were co-extracted from about 21-30 mg of it. The source material was liver tumor tissue from sampling region 3. Subset of the sample: tumor region T3, left-lateral pole. The source is a woman in her sixties or seventies with primary liver carcinoma and hepatitis B virus infection.

Comment on this clonotype: An end of the junction differs from the germline gene, which may be a read error. V and J are TRBV5-1 and TRBJ2-7, with TRBD2 matching 9 bases. Per the germline V gene, CDR1 is SGHRS and CDR2 is YFSETQ. The CDR3 covers 18 residues. The CDR3 DNA reads TGCACCAGCAGCTTGCGGAGTCGGCTAGCGGGGACTTCCTACGAGCAGTACTTC. This gives the protein CTSSLRSRLAGTSYEQYF. Supplemented by reference TRBV5-1 and TRBJ2-7, the full variable domain reads KAGVTQTPRYLIKTRGQQVTLSCSPISGHRSVSWYQQTPGQGLQFLFEYFSETQRNKGNFPGRFSGRQFSNSRSEMNVSTLELGDSALYLCTSSLRSRLAGTSYEQYFGPGTRLTVT.

In the case of this clonotype: At one end, the junction sequence differs from germline, possibly due to a read error. V is TRBV11-2 and J is TRBJ2-3; D is unresolved. The CDR3 is 13 amino acids. Germline CDR1 and CDR2: SGHAT and FQNNGV. DNA for the CDR3: TGTGTCAGCAGCTTAGATCGAGTAGATACGCGATATTTT. This encodes CVSSLDRVDTRYF. The full variable domain, its missing parts supplied by reference TRBV11-2 and TRBJ2-3, is EAGVAQSPRYKIIEKRQSVAFWCNPISGHATLYWYQQILGQGPKLLIQFQNNGVVDDSQLPKDRFSAERLKGVDSTLKIQPAKLEDSAVYLCVSSLDRVDTRYFGPGTRLTVL.

This clonotype has a count of ten or more. The chain recombines TRBV6-5 with TRBJ2-3; TRBD1 might be the D (6 bases). Germline CDR1 reads MNHEY; CDR2 reads SVGAGI. V lost 2 bases and J lost 7, with 13 bases in between. This CDR3 spans 14 amino acids. The CDR3 loop is CASSYDRKRNTQYF. In nucleotides, the CDR3 is TGTGCCAGCAGTTACGACAGGAAGCGAAATACGCAGTATTTT.

On this clonotype itself: Just one base apart from a much larger clone, this may be a read error. The gene calls are TRBV12-3 or TRBV12-4 and TRBJ1-1; no clear D. With 1 base removed from V and 7 bases from J, the gap between germline ends came to 10 bases. The length of the CDR3 is 13 residues. CDR3 nucleotides: TGTGCCAGCAGTTTAGTTGAGGGTGGTGAAGCTTTCTTT. It specifies CASSLVEGGEAFF.

Concerning this clonotype itself: Sequence at one end of the junction differs from germline and may be a read error. The rearrangement uses TRBV6-6 and TRBJ1-5; maybe TRBD1 (6 bases). CDR3 length equals 14 residues. Germline V CDR1 and CDR2: MNHNY, SVGAGI (reference sequence). The CDR3 sequence: CARSYPGGNQPQHF. The DNA for the CDR3 is TGTGCCAGAAGTTATCCAGGGGGCAATCAGCCCCAGCATTTT.

About this clonotype itself: A read error may produce the germline difference seen at one junction end. The chain recombines TRBV4-1 with TRBJ1-2, with 9 bases that match TRBD1. CDR1 is MGHRA, CDR2 YSYEKL, per germline. The CDR3 contains 17 residues. The DNA of the CDR3 is TGCGCCGGCAGCCAAGGACACCACAGGGGGCAAGCGGAAGGCTACACCTTC. It specifies CAGSQGHHRGQAEGYTF.

On this clonotype itself: A much larger clone differs by one base, so this may be a read error. The chain uses TRBV5-1 and TRBJ2-7, with 12 nucleotides matching TRBD1. The CDR3 is 17 residues long. Germline CDR1 is SGHRS and CDR2 is YFSETQ. V was pared by 2 bases and J by 3 bases, with 9 bases of the junction left unmatched. CDR3 sequence reads: CASSLPGQGAFFYEQYF. The CDR3 bases are TGCGCCAGCAGCTTACCGGGACAGGGGGCTTTCTTCTACGAGCAGTACTTC. Based on the CDR3 plus reference TRBV5-1 and TRBJ2-7, the full variable domain is KAGVTQTPRYLIKTRGQQVTLSCSPISGHRSVSWYQQTPGQGLQFLFEYFSETQRNKGNFPGRFSGRQFSNSRSEMNVSTLELGDSALYLCASSLPGQGAFFYEQYFGPGTRLTVT.

Regarding this clonotype: The junction shows a germline mismatch at one end, possibly a read error. The chain joins TRBV5-5 to TRBJ2-2, with D possibly TRBD2 on 5 matching bases. Germline V gives CDR1 SGHKS, CDR2 YYEKEE (reference sequence). The CDR3 spans 15 residues. CDR3 nucleotide sequence: TGTGCCAGCGGCTTGTTTGTGCAGTGTACCGGGGAGCCGTTTTTT. It specifies CASGLFVQCTGEPFF.

The chain couples TRBV7-3 to TRBJ1-5; no firm D call. Between the trimmed V and J ends, which lost 3 bases and 3 bases, there was a span of 6 bases. The CDR3 loop spans 13 amino acids. Germline CDR1 is SGHTA and CDR2 is FQGTGA. In DNA form, the CDR3 reads TGTGCCAGCAGCTTGGGCCCCAATCAGCCCCAGCATTTT. This encodes CASSLGPNQPQHF.

The sample holds many counts of this clonotype. This chain joins TRBV29-1 and TRBJ1-5, with D hard to call. The CDR3 is 14 amino acids. Trimming took off 6 bases at V and 11 bases at J, with 23 bases between the two ends. Germline V CDR1 and CDR2: SQVTM, ANQGSEA. The CDR3 DNA reads as TGCAGCGTCGCCGACGCTGATACGGAGCCGGCCCAGCATTTT. Its protein is CSVADADTEPAQHF.

For this clonotype: This may be a read error, as it is one base from a much larger clone. This chain uses TRBV7-8 with TRBJ2-5; tentative D call: TRBD1 (6 bases). This CDR3 region has 14 residues. Germline V CDR1 and CDR2: SGHVS, FQNEAQ. CDR3 region: CTSSLYRVLETQYF. As DNA, the CDR3 is TGTACCAGCAGCTTATACAGGGTTTTAGAGACCCAGTACTTC. Variable domain in full (rest from reference TRBV7-8 and TRBJ2-5): GAGVSQSPRYKVAKRGQDVALRCDPISGHVSLFWYQQALGQGPEFLTYFQNEAQLDKSGLPSDRFFAERPEGSVSTLKIQRTQQEDSAVYLCTSSLYRVLETQYFGPGTRLLVL.

This clonotype was observed once. This may be a read error, as it is one base from a much larger clone. The chain joins TRBV7-8 to TRBJ2-3; TRBD2 agrees at 14 bases. V lost 5 bases, J lost 5 bases, and 6 bases stayed unmatched. Looked up from germline, CDR1 is SGHVS and CDR2 is FQNEAQ. The CDR3 runs 16 residues. In DNA, the CDR3 is TGTGCCAGCAGCCACGGACTAGCGGGAGGAGTAGATACGCAGTATTTT. Translating it yields CASSHGLAGGVDTQYF.

This clonotype was seen a handful of times. This sequence joins TRBV25-1 and TRBJ2-3, with unresolved D. Trimming cost V 2 bases and J 8 bases, with 5 bases left between them. Germline lookup yields CDR1 MGHDK and CDR2 SYGVNS. The CDR3 consists of 11 residues. CDR3 residues: CASSEESTQYF. The DNA of the CDR3 is TGTGCCAGCAGTGAAGAGAGTACGCAGTATTTT.

This clonotype was recorded a few times. This rearrangement joins TRBV28 to TRBJ2-7; tentatively, D is TRBD1 or TRBD2 (5 bases each). The germline gives CDR1 MDHEN, CDR2 SYDVKM. The CDR3 length is 16 residues. V was trimmed by 8 bases and J by 0 bases, leaving 20 bases between them. CDR3 in DNA: TGTGCCAGCCGATCTTTGACGGGGCATCTCTCCTACGAGCAGTACTTC. Translated: CASRSLTGHLSYEQYF. The full variable domain, with the rest looked up from reference TRBV28 and TRBJ2-7, is DVKVTQSSRYLVKRTGEKVFLECVQDMDHENMFWYRQDPGLGLRLIYFSYDVKMKEKGDIPEGYSVSREKKERFSLILESASTNQTSMYLCASRSLTGHLSYEQYFGPGTRLTVT.

On this clonotype: Because it lacks the conserved phenylalanine or tryptophan at the end, this CDR3 is likely a read error. The V call is TRBV11-1, the J call TRBJ2-2; D gene ambiguous. This CDR3 is built from 14 residues. Germline V gene sequence: CDR1 SGHAT, CDR2 FQDESV (reference sequence). CDR3 bases: TGTGCCAGCAGATCGAGCCTTGACACCGAGGAGCTGTTTATT. This encodes CASRSSLDTEELFI.

Concerning this clonotype: Here the CDR3 omits its conserved ending phenylalanine or tryptophan, so a read error is the likely source. The chain uses TRBV18 and TRBJ2-6, with D possibly being TRBD1 (5 bases). CDR1 KGHSH and CDR2 LQKENI come from the germline V gene. V lost 0 bases to trimming and J lost 2 bases, with 5 bases between them. There are 15 residues in the CDR3. The CDR3 region is CASSPPGAGANVLTL. The CDR3, as DNA: TGTGCCAGCTCACCACCAGGGGCTGGGGCCAACGTCCTGACTTTG.

Remarks on this clonotype: Likely a read error: the CDR3 ends without its conserved phenylalanine or tryptophan. The chain carries TRBV7-9 and TRBJ2-1; the D is unclear. CDR3 length: 12 residues. Germline V gene sequence: CDR1 SEHNR, CDR2 FQNEAQ (reference sequence). V was shortened by 0 bases and J by 6 bases, with 3 bases between the two germline ends. The CDR3 bases are TGTGCCAGCAGCTTAGCCCTCAATGAGCAGTTCTAC. This translates into CASSLALNEQFY.

As regards this clonotype: Being one base from a much bigger clone, this may be a read error. This chain uses TRBV5-6 with TRBJ2-3; the match to TRBD2 covers 8 bases. Trimming removed 3 bases from V and 5 bases from J; junction bases left unmatched: 5. The CDR3 runs to 14 residues. Germline V gene data show CDR1 as SGHDT and CDR2 as YYEEEE. Written as DNA, the CDR3 is TGTGCCAGCAGCTCGTCAGCGGGAGTAGATACGCAGTATTTT. Translation: CASSSSAGVDTQYF.

A note on this clonotype: A much larger clonotype is one base distant, so this may be a read error. V is TRBV28 and J is TRBJ2-5; possibly TRBD2 for D (6 bases). This CDR3 is 14 amino acids long. Germline CDR1 and CDR2: MDHEN and SYDVKM. Trimming left V 0 bases short and J 3 bases short, with 8 bases between. The CDR3 region has the DNA TGTGCCAGCAGTTTATGGCCGGGGGAAGAGACCCAGTACTTC. Its translation: CASSLWPGEETQYF.

For this clonotype: Likely a read error: the CDR3 ends without its conserved phenylalanine or tryptophan. The DNA is omitted, as the CDR3 cannot be located on it reliably, and the CDR3 follows TCRdb's listing. V and J are TRBV6-2 or TRBV6-3 and TRBJ1-4; the listed D gene, TRBD1, was not tested against the DNA. Germline V lookup: CDR1 MNHEY, CDR2 SVGEGT. The CDR3 region is 13 residues in length, termini included. The CDR3 spells CASRAGGHEKPFI.

About this clonotype itself: One junction end does not reproduce the germline sequence, and a read error may be involved. The gene calls are TRBV5-1 and TRBJ2-2; D is unclear. The CDR3 runs 16 residues. Germline V gene sequence: CDR1 SGHRS, CDR2 YFSETQ. The CDR3 nucleotides read TGCGCCAGCAGCTTGGTTGCCGGGCAAAACACCCGGGAGCTGTTTTTT. It encodes CASSLVAGQNTRELFF.

This clonotype was counted many times. This chain joins TRBV6-5 and TRBJ2-7, with D tentatively TRBD1 (6 bases). The CDR3 extends over 15 amino acids. Deletions cut 0 bases from V and 0 bases from J, with 9 bases between. The germline CDR1 and CDR2 sequences are MNHEY and SVGAGI. In DNA, the CDR3 is TGTGCCAGCAGTTACTCGCAGGGGACCTCCTACGAGCAGTACTTC. Translation gives CASSYSQGTSYEQYF.

Details on this clonotype: Possible read error: a much larger clone is one base away. The genes are TRBV7-9 and TRBJ1-2; TRBD1 matches at 10 bases. This CDR3 has 15 amino acids. Germline V gene data show CDR1 as SEHNR and CDR2 as FQNEAQ (reference sequence). The V segment lost 8 bases and the J segment 8 bases; nucleotides outside the gene matches: 14. The CDR3 loop reads CASGWGQGPKQGYTF. The CDR3 nucleotides read TGTGCCAGCGGCTGGGGACAGGGGCCAAAACAAGGCTACACCTTC.

In regard to this clonotype: A much larger clone differs by one base, so this may be a read error. J is TRBJ2-7 and V is TRBV13; D remains ambiguous. Trimming shortened V by 3 bases and J by 5 bases, and 8 bases separated the two germline ends. This CDR3 is built from 12 residues. Germline assignment: CDR1 PRHDT and CDR2 FYEKMQ (reference sequence). This CDR3 reads CASSFLFDEQYF. The CDR3, as DNA: TGTGCCAGCAGCTTCCTCTTCGACGAGCAGTACTTC.

Regarding this clonotype: Because the CDR3 is missing its conserved closing phenylalanine or tryptophan, this is likely a read error. The V call is TRBV20-1, the J call TRBJ1-5; tentative D call: TRBD1 (5 bases). The CDR3 is made up of 14 amino acids. Germline CDR1 reads DFQATT; CDR2 reads SNEGSKA (reference sequence). The V gene lost 1 base and the J gene lost 7 bases, with 14 bases spanning the gap. CDR3 in DNA: TGCAGTGCTAGAGGAGGGGCGTTAAACCAGCCCCAGCATGTT. Protein sequence: CSARGGALNQPQHV.